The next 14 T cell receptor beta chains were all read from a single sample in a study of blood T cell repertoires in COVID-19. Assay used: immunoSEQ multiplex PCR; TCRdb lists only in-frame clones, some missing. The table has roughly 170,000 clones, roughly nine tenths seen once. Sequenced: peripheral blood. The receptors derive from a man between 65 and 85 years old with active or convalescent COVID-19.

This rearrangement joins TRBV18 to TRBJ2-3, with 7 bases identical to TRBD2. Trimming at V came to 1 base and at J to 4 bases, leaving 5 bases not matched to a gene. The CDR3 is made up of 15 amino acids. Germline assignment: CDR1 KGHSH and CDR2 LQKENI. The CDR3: CASSPRRGGADTQYF. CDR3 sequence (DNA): TGTGCCAGCTCACCACGTCGGGGAGGGGCAGATACGCAGTATTTT.

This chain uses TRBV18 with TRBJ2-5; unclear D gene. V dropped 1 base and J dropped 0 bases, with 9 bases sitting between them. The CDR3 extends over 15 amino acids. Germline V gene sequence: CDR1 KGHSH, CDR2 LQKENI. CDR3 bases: TGTGCCAGCTCACCACGAGAGGAGAACCAAGAGACCCAGTACTTC. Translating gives CASSPREENQETQYF.

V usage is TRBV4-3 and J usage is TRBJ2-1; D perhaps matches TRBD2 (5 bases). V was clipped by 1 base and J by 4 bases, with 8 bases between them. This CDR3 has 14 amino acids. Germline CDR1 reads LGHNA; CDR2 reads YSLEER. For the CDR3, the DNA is TGCGCCAGCAGCCAAGGACGACTATACAATGAGCAGTTCTTC. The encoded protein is CASSQGRLYNEQFF.

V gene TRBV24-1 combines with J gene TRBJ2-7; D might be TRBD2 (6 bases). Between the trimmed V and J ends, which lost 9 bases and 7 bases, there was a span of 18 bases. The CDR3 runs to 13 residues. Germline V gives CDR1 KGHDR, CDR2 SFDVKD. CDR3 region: CATGTPNNPEQYF. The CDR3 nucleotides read TGTGCCACCGGGACTCCTAACAACCCTGAGCAGTACTTC.

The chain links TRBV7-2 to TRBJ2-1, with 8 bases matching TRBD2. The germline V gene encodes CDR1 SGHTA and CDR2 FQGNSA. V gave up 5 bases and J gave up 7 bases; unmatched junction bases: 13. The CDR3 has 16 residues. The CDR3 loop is CASSPRLAGGRNEQFF. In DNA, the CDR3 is TGTGCCAGCAGCCCTCGTCTCGCGGGGGGACGGAATGAGCAGTTCTTC. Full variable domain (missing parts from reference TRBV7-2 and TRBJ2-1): GAGVSQSPSNKVTEKGKDVELRCDPISGHTALYWYRQSLGQGLEFLIYFQGNSAPDKSGLPSDRFSAERTGGSVSTLTIQRTQQEDSAVYLCASSPRLAGGRNEQFFGPGTRLTVL.

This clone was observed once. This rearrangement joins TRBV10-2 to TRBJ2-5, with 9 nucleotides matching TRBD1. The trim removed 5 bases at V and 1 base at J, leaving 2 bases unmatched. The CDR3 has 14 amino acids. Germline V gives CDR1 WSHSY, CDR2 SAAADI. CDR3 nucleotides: TGCGCCAGCAGTCAGACAGGGGGCCAAGAGACCCAGTACTTC. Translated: CASSQTGGQETQYF.

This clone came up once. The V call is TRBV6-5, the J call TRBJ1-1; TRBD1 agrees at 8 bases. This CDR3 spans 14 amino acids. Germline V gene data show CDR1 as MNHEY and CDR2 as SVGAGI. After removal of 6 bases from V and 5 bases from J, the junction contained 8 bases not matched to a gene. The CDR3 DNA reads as TGTGCCAGCAGGTCCCGACAGGGGAGGACTGAAGCTTTCTTT. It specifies CASRSRQGRTEAFF.

DNA of the CDR3: TGTGCCAGCAGCTTTCTCAGCGCCAACTCCTACGAGCAGTACTTC. Translating it yields CASSFLSANSYEQYF. The chain couples TRBV11-2 to TRBJ2-7; D gene uncertain. Deletions cut 3 bases from V and 0 bases from J, with 12 bases between. Germline CDR1 is SGHAT and CDR2 is FQNNGV. The CDR3 contains 15 residues.

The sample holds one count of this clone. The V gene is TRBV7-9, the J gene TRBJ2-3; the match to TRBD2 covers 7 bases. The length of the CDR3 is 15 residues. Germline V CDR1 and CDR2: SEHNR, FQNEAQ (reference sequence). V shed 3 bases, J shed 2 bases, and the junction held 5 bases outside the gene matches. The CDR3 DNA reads TGTGCCAGCAGCTTGAGCGGGACCATCACAGATACGCAGTATTTT. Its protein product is CASSLSGTITDTQYF.

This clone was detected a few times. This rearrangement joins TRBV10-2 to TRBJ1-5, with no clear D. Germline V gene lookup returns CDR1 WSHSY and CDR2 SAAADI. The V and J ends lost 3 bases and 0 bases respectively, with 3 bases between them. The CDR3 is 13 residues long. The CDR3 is CASSDYSNQPQHF. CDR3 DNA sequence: TGCGCCAGCAGTGATTATAGCAATCAGCCCCAGCATTTT.

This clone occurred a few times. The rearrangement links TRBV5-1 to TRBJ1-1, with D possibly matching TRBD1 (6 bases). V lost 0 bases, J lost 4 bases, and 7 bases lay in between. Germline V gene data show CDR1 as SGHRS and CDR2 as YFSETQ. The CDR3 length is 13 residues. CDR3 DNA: TGCGCCAGCAGCTTGGACAGGGTCACTGAAGCTTTCTTT. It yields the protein CASSLDRVTEAFF.

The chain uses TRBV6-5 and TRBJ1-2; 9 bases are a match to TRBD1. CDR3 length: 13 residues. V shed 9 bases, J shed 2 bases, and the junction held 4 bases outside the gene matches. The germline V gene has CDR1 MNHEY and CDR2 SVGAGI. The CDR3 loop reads CASNRGQNYGYTF. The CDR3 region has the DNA TGTGCCAGTAACAGGGGGCAAAACTATGGCTACACCTTC.

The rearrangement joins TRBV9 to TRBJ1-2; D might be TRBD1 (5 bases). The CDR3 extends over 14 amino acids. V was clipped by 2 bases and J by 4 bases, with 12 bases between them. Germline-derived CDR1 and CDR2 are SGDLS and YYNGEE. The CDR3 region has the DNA TGTGCCAGCAGCGTCCCCGGGACTGGCTATGGCTACACCTTC. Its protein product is CASSVPGTGYGYTF.

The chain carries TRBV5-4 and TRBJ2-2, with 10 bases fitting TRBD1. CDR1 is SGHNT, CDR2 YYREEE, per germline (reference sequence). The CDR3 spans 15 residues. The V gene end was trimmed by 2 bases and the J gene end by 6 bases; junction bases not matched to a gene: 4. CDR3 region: CASSFDRGRSGELFF. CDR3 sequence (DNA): TGTGCCAGCAGCTTTGACAGGGGGCGCTCCGGGGAGCTGTTTTTT. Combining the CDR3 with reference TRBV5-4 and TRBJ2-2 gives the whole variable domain ETGVTQSPTHLIKTRGQQVTLRCSSQSGHNTVSWYQQALGQGPQFIFQYYREEENGRGNFPPRFSGLQFPNYSSELNVNALELDDSALYLCASSFDRGRSGELFFGEGSRLTVL.